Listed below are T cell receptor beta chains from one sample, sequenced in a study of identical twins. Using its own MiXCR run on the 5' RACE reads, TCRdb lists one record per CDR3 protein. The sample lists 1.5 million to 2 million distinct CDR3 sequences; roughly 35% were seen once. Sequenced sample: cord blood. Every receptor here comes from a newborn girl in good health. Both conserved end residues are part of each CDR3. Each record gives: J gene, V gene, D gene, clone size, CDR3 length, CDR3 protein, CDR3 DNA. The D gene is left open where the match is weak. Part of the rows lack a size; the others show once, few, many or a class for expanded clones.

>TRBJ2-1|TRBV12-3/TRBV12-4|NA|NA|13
CASSLVGVHEQFF
TGTGCCAGCAGTTTAGTAGGTGTCCATGAGCAGTTCTTC
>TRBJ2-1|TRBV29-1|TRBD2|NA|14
CSVPGLAAYNERFF
TGCAGCGTTCCGGGACTAGCGGCGTACAATGAGCGGTTCTTC
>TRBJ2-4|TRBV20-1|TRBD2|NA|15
CSASVREGGKNIQYF
TGCAGTGCTAGTGTGCGGGAGGGGGGCAAAAACATTCAGTACTTC
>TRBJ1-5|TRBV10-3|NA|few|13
CAISKTWDQPQHF
TGTGCCATCAGCAAGACCTGGGATCAGCCCCAGCATTTT
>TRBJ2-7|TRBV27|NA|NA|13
CASMGRVTYEQYF
TGTGCCAGTATGGGACGGGTAACCTACGAGCAGTACTTC
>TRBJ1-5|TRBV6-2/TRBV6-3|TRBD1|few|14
CASSYSTGDQPQHF
TGTGCCAGCAGTTACTCGACAGGGGATCAGCCCCAGCATTTT
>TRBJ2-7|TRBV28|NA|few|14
CASSFGSQGYEQYF
TGTGCCAGCAGTTTTGGGTCACAGGGCTACGAGCAGTACTTC
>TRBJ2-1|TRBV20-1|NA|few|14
CSARPFGAYNEQFF
TGCAGTGCTAGACCCTTTGGGGCCTACAATGAGCAGTTCTTC
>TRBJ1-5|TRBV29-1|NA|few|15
CSVGAGGVGNQPQHF
TGCAGCGTTGGGGCAGGCGGGGTGGGCAATCAGCCCCAGCATTTT
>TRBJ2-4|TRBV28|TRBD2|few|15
CASSRLAGSKNIQYF
TGTGCCAGCAGTCGTCTAGCGGGATCCAAAAACATTCAGTACTTC
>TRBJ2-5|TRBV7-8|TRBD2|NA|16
CASSPGLAGFNNEQYF
TGTGCCAGCAGCCCCGGACTAGCGGGTTTCAACAATGAGCAGTACTTC
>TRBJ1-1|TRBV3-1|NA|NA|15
CASSQGYPAGAEAFF
TGTGCCAGCAGCCAAGGGTACCCGGCCGGGGCTGAAGCTTTCTTT
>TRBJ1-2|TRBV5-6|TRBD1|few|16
CASSVDPTGGNYGYTF
TGTGCCAGCAGCGTGGACCCGACAGGGGGTAACTATGGCTACACCTTC
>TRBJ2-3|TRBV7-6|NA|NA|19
CAGSFRESWGPTSTDTQYF
TGTGCCGGCAGCTTTAGGGAGTCTTGGGGCCCCACTAGCACAGATACGCAGTATTTT
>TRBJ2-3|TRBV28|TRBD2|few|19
CASTQIPGLAGFYTDTQYF
TGTGCCAGCACTCAAATTCCGGGACTAGCGGGATTCTACACAGATACGCAGTATTTT
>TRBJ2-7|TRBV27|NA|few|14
CASSLSASGYEQYF
TGTGCCAGCAGTTTATCGGCCTCAGGCTACGAGCAGTACTTC
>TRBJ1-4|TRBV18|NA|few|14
CASSRQANNEKLFF
TGTGCCAGCTCACGACAGGCAAATAATGAAAAACTGTTTTTT
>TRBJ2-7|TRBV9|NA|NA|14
CASSATSTYNEQYF
TGTGCCAGCAGCGCTACCTCCACCTACAATGAGCAGTACTTC
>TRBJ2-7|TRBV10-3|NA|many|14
CAISATGTHYEQYF
TGTGCCATCAGTGCGACCGGGACACACTACGAGCAGTACTTC
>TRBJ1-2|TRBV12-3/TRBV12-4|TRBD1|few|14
CASRPTGTGDGYTF
TGTGCCAGCAGGCCTACCGGGACAGGGGATGGCTACACCTTC
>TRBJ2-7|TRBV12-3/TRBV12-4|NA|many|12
CASSRVSYEQYF
TGTGCCAGCAGTAGGGTCTCCTACGAGCAGTACTTC
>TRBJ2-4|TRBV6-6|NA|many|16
CASSPGVALAKNIQYF
TGTGCCAGCAGTCCCGGAGTAGCGTTAGCCAAAAACATTCAGTACTTC
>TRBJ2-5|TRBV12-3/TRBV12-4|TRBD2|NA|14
CASSFGLAGGYRYF
TGTGCCAGCAGTTTCGGGCTAGCGGGGGGGTATCGGTACTTC
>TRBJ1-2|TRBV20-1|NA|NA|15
CSARVIVGGNYGYTF
TGCAGTGCTAGAGTTATTGTCGGGGGCAACTATGGCTACACCTTC
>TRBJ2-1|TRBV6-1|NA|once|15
CASSPRGYPEETQFF
TGTGCCAGCAGCCCTAGGGGGTACCCCGAGGAGACCCAGTTCTTC
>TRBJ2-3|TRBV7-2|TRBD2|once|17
CASSLVGASGGTDTQYF
TGTGCCAGCAGCTTAGTAGGGGCTAGCGGGGGCACAGATACGCAGTATTTT
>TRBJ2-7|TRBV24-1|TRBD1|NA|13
CATIRDSSYEQYF
TGTGCCACCATTCGGGACAGCTCCTACGAGCAGTACTTC
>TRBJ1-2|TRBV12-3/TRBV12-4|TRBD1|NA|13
CASTDRGGIGYTF
TGTGCCAGCACTGACAGGGGAGGGATTGGCTACACCTTC
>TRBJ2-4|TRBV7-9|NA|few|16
CASSLEADSAKNIQYF
TGTGCCAGCAGCTTAGAAGCGGACTCCGCCAAAAACATTCAGTACTTC
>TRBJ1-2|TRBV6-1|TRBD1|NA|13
CASSAGTGYDYTF
TGTGCCAGCAGTGCCGGGACAGGGTATGACTACACCTTC
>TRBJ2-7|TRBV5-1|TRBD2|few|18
CASSLAGLAGGLRDEQYF
TGCGCCAGCAGCTTGGCCGGGCTAGCGGGAGGGCTCAGGGACGAGCAGTACTTC
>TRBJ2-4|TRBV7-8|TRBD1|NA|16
CASSLVGQGRLNEQYF
TGTGCCAGCAGCTTAGTCGGACAGGGGAGGCTCAATGAGCAGTACTTC
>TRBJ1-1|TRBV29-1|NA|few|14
CSVHTGRRNTEAFF
TGCAGCGTTCATACGGGACGGAGGAACACTGAAGCTTTCTTT
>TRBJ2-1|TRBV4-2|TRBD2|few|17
CASSQDLAGLLQNEQFF
TGTGCCAGCAGCCAAGACCTAGCGGGACTCCTTCAGAATGAGCAGTTCTTC
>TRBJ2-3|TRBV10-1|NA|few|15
CASSEDGTSTDTQYF
TGCGCCAGCAGTGAAGACGGGACTAGCACAGATACGCAGTATTTT
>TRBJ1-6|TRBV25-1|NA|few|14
CASSEWEYNSPLHF
TGTGCCAGCAGTGAGTGGGAATATAATTCACCCCTCCACTTT
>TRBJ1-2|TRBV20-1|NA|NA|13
CSAQPQGDYGCTF
NA
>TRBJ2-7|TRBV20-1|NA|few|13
CSAPRRDSYEQYF
TGCAGTGCCCCTAGGCGAGACTCCTACGAGCAGTACTTC
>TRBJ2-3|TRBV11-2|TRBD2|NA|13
CASSKRGTDTQYF
TGTGCCAGCAGCAAGCGGGGGACAGATACGCAGTATTTT